What follows are 15 T cell receptor beta chains derived from one specimen sequenced in a study of cytomegalovirus exposure and HLA in healthy donors. Primers included in the PCR were 60 Vbeta and 13 Jbeta primers. Here immunoSEQ multiplex PCR was the method, and the copy in TCRdb shows in-frame clones only, minus some. The repertoire table contains 20,000 to 25,000 clones. Material for sequencing was PBMCs. Receptor source: a man between 60 and 75 years old in good health and CMV-seropositive.

Remarks on this clone: One end of the junction fails to match germline, which may point to a read error. The chain joins TRBV7-8 to TRBJ1-5, with TRBD1 identical over 7 bases. Germline V gives CDR1 SGHVS, CDR2 FQNEAQ. This CDR3 contains 14 residues. The chain's CDR3 is CASSPGQPNRPQHF. CDR3 sequence (DNA): TGTGCCAGCAGCCCGGGACAGCCCAATCGGCCCCAGCATTTT.

The chain links TRBV10-2 to TRBJ2-2, with D perhaps matching TRBD2 (5 bases). The germline CDR1 and CDR2 sequences are WSHSY and SAAADI. This CDR3 region has 15 residues. V gave up 3 bases and J gave up 8 bases, with 16 bases separating them. CDR3: CASSDVGKQGGELFF. CDR3 DNA sequence: TGCGCCAGCAGTGATGTCGGGAAGCAAGGGGGGGAGCTGTTTTTT.

Note on this clone: The junction departs from germline at one end; a sequencing error may be responsible. The chain employs TRBV29-1 and TRBJ1-1; D gene uncertain. From germline, CDR1 is SQVTM and CDR2 ANQGSEA. The CDR3 is 12 residues long. CDR3 bases: TGCAGCGTTTCCCGGGGTGACACTGAAGATTTCTTT. It translates to CSVSRGDTEDFF.

J is TRBJ1-2 and V is TRBV27; D remains ambiguous. This CDR3 is built from 14 residues. The germline V and J ends were trimmed by 5 bases and 7 bases, with 17 bases remaining between them. Germline assignment: CDR1 MNHEY and CDR2 SMNVEV (reference sequence). DNA for the CDR3: TGTGCCAGCAGTCCTAGCTGGCAGCTCCTTGGCTACACCTTC. Protein product: CASSPSWQLLGYTF.

The genes are TRBV2 and TRBJ1-1; TRBD1 matches at 8 bases. The CDR3 has 13 amino acids. V trimming: 6 bases; J trimming: 8 bases; junction bases outside the gene matches: 8. Germline-derived CDR1 and CDR2 are SNHLY and FYNNEI. CDR3 residues: CASRTTGGGEAFF. DNA of the CDR3: TGTGCCAGCAGGACTACAGGGGGAGGGGAAGCTTTCTTT.

The chain couples TRBV5-1 to TRBJ2-3; 7 bases match TRBD2. Germline CDR1 and CDR2: SGHRS and YFSETQ. V dropped 0 bases and J dropped 3; count of bases not matched to a gene: 7. CDR3 size: 16 residues. CDR3 residues: CASSLGAGAGTDTQYF. The CDR3 nucleotides are TGCGCCAGCAGCTTGGGGGCGGGAGCGGGGACAGATACGCAGTATTTT.

J is TRBJ2-7 and V is TRBV9; 10 bases match TRBD1. V dropped 2 bases and J dropped 5; count of bases not matched to a gene: 4. The germline V gene has CDR1 SGDLS and CDR2 YYNGEE. The CDR3 runs to 14 residues. The CDR3 here is CASSVGTGEHEQYF. In DNA form, the CDR3 reads TGTGCCAGCAGCGTTGGGACAGGGGAGCACGAGCAGTACTTC.

In DNA, the CDR3 is TGTGCGGGAGGAAACAACATGAACACTGAAGCTTTCTTT. Protein sequence: CAGGNNMNTEAFF. This chain connects TRBV7-9 to TRBJ1-1; D gene ambiguous. Germline-derived CDR1 and CDR2 are SEHNR and FQNEAQ (reference sequence). The CDR3 contains 13 residues. Filled out from reference TRBV7-9 and TRBJ1-1, the complete variable domain reads DTGVSQNPRHKITKRGQNVTFRCDPISEHNRLYWYRQTLGQGPEFLTYFQNEAQLEKSRLLSDRFSAERPKGSFSTLEIQRTEQGDSAMYLCAGGNNMNTEAFFGQGTRLTVV.

The CDR3 region has the DNA TGTGCCAGCAGTCAAACTAGCGGGAGTGCCTACGAGCAGTACTTC. It yields the protein CASSQTSGSAYEQYF. This sequence joins TRBV5-4 and TRBJ2-7; 11 bases fit TRBD2. Germline CDR1 and CDR2: SGHNT and YYREEE (reference sequence). Trimming removed 5 bases from V and 2 bases from J; junction bases left unmatched: 6. The CDR3 extends over 15 amino acids. Complete variable domain (other parts from reference TRBV5-4 and TRBJ2-7): ETGVTQSPTHLIKTRGQQVTLRCSSQSGHNTVSWYQQALGQGPQFIFQYYREEENGRGNFPPRFSGLQFPNYSSELNVNALELDDSALYLCASSQTSGSAYEQYFGPGTRLTVT.

The chain uses TRBV7-9 and TRBJ2-5; 8 bases agree with TRBD1. The germline V gene has CDR1 SEHNR and CDR2 FQNEAQ (reference sequence). V shed 5 bases and J 8 bases; nucleotides not matched to a gene: 10. This CDR3 is built from 14 residues. This CDR3 reads CASSQPGQASTQYF. For the CDR3, the DNA is TGTGCCAGCAGCCAGCCGGGACAGGCCTCAACCCAGTACTTC. Complete variable domain (other parts from reference TRBV7-9 and TRBJ2-5): DTGVSQNPRHKITKRGQNVTFRCDPISEHNRLYWYRQTLGQGPEFLTYFQNEAQLEKSRLLSDRFSAERPKGSFSTLEIQRTEQGDSAMYLCASSQPGQASTQYFGPGTRLLVL.

The V gene is TRBV7-8, the J gene TRBJ1-5, with 7 bases aligning to TRBD1. The CDR3 has 14 residues. V lost 5 bases and J lost 3; bases outside the gene matches: 4. Germline values: CDR1 SGHVS, CDR2 FQNEAQ. As DNA, the CDR3 is TGTGCCAGCAGCGTACAGGGGACCAATCAGCCCCAGCATTTT. Protein sequence: CASSVQGTNQPQHF.

This chain links TRBV4-2 with TRBJ2-3, with 8 bases fitting TRBD2. CDR3 length: 16 amino acids. Germline CDR1 LGHNA, CDR2 YNFKEQ. Trimming cost V 4 bases and J 3 bases; bases outside gene matches: 9. CDR3 in DNA: TGTGCCAGCAGCCTGGCCGGGACGGGGGGGACAGATACGCAGTATTTT. It specifies CASSLAGTGGTDTQYF.

V usage is TRBV6-1 and J usage is TRBJ2-1; possibly TRBD1 for D (6 bases). Germline loops: CDR1 MNHNS, CDR2 SASEGT. There are 11 residues in the CDR3. V lost 5 bases and J lost 12, with 11 bases in between. CDR3 coding DNA: TGTGCCAGCAGTAGGACAGAGGGGCAGTTCTTC. It specifies CASSRTEGQFF.

The chain recombines TRBV27 with TRBJ2-6, with 9 bases fitting TRBD1. Germline loops: CDR1 MNHEY, CDR2 SMNVEV (reference sequence). V trimming: 10 bases; J trimming: 8 bases; junction bases outside the gene matches: 6. The CDR3 length is 13 residues. The CDR3 protein is CATRGQGTNVLTF. CDR3 DNA sequence: TGTGCCACCCGGGGACAGGGTACCAACGTCCTGACTTTC.

The rearrangement links TRBV16 to TRBJ1-1, with 9 bases fitting TRBD1. Germline loops: CDR1 KGHSY, CDR2 FQNENV. The CDR3 covers 15 residues. Germline trimming cut 2 bases from V and 11 bases from J; bases unmatched to any gene: 12. CDR3 region: CASSQNPGTGYEAFF. The CDR3 coding sequence is TGTGCCAGCAGCCAAAACCCCGGGACAGGGTATGAGGCTTTCTTT. Using reference TRBV16 and TRBJ1-1 for the parts outside the CDR3, the full variable domain is GEEVAQTPKHLVRGEGQKAKLYCAPIKGHSYVFWYQQVLKNEFKFLISFQNENVFDETGMPKERFSAKCLPNSPCSLEIQATKLEDSAVYFCASSQNPGTGYEAFFGQGTRLTVV.